These 14 T cell receptor beta chains were all obtained from the same sample, sequenced in a study of shared clonotypes between healthy human individuals. CD45RO-negative, CCR7-selected cells formed the naive CD8 fraction, which excluded terminally differentiated effector memory CD45RA+ cells. This table comes from immunoSEQ multiplex PCR, and its TCRdb copy is limited to in-frame clones, with some not included. Of about 2,100,000 clones in the sample, approximately 94% were seen once. Sequencing used naive CD8+ T cells from PBMCs. The receptors were sampled from a young man in good health. Some clones in this sample may be carry-over from other donors' samples.

The CDR3 reads CASSLSDQGLNTEAFF. As DNA, the CDR3 is TGTGCCAGCAGCTTAAGTGATCAGGGGTTGAACACTGAAGCTTTCTTT. The V call is TRBV13, the J call TRBJ1-1; maybe TRBD1 (6 bases). The CDR3 runs 16 residues. Per germline, CDR1 PRHDT and CDR2 FYEKMQ (reference sequence). V dropped 2 bases and J dropped 0 bases, with 13 bases sitting between them.

CDR3 in DNA: TGTGCCAGCAGTTACTCAACAGGTAACAATCAGCCCCAGCATTTT. This translates into CASSYSTGNNQPQHF. The gene calls are TRBV6-5 and TRBJ1-5; a weak D match, TRBD1 (5 bases). CDR3 length: 15 amino acids. Trimming removed 0 bases at V and 3 bases at J, with 9 bases between. Germline V CDR1 and CDR2: MNHEY, SVGAGI.

This chain joins TRBV11-1 and TRBJ2-1, with D perhaps TRBD2 (6 bases). Germline CDR1 and CDR2: SGHAT and FQDESV (reference sequence). V dropped 3 bases and J dropped 2 bases, with 11 bases sitting between them. The CDR3 covers 15 residues. CDR3 in DNA: TGTGCCAGCAGCTTCGATCGGACTACCTACAATGAGCAGTTCTTC. Amino acid sequence: CASSFDRTTYNEQFF. Together with reference TRBV11-1 and TRBJ2-1, the CDR3 gives the full variable domain: EAEVAQSPRYKITEKSQAVAFWCDPISGHATLYWYRQILGQGPELLVQFQDESVVDDSQLPKDRFSAERLKGVDSTLKIQPAELGDSAMYLCASSFDRTTYNEQFFGPGTRLTVL.

The chain has TRBV5-1 and TRBJ1-1; tentative D call: TRBD1 (5 bases). Germline CDR1 reads SGHRS; CDR2 reads YFSETQ. This CDR3 is 14 amino acids long. The V gene lost 2 bases and the J gene lost 5 bases, with 13 bases spanning the gap. Here the CDR3 DNA reads TGCGCCAGCAGCTTTTTCCAGGGTGGGACTGAAGCTTTCTTT. This codes for CASSFFQGGTEAFF.

The gene calls are TRBV28 and TRBJ2-1; D is ambiguous. Germline lookup yields CDR1 MDHEN and CDR2 SYDVKM. CDR3 length equals 15 residues. Trimming removed 4 bases from V and 0 bases from J, with 10 bases in between. CDR3 region: CASSSRTTSYNEQFF. The CDR3 region has the DNA TGTGCCAGCAGTTCCCGGACCACCTCCTACAATGAGCAGTTCTTC.

The V call is TRBV7-8, the J call TRBJ1-1; a weak D match, TRBD1 (5 bases). The CDR3 is made up of 15 amino acids. Trimming stripped 4 bases from V and 0 bases from J, with 12 bases between. Germline CDR1 SGHVS, CDR2 FQNEAQ. The CDR3 nucleotides are TGTGCCAGCAGCTCCGGTGGGGGGGTGAACACTGAAGCTTTCTTT. It translates to CASSSGGGVNTEAFF.

The chain joins TRBV29-1 to TRBJ2-7, with 9 positions matching TRBD1. CDR3 size: 12 residues. V shed 7 bases, J shed 5 bases, and the junction held 6 bases outside the gene matches. CDR1 and CDR2 from the germline V gene are SQVTM and ANQGSEA. The CDR3 DNA reads TGCAGCGCGACAGGGGGAGCGAACGAGCAGTACTTC. Translation: CSATGGANEQYF.

V and J are TRBV19 and TRBJ2-3; 11 bases are shared with TRBD2. CDR3 length: 15 amino acids. V shed 3 bases, J shed 11 bases, and the junction held 10 bases outside the gene matches. CDR1 is LNHDA and CDR2 is SQIVND in the germline V gene (reference sequence). In DNA form, the CDR3 reads TGTGCCAGTAGTATGACTTCCGGGACTAGCGGTAAGCAGTATTTT. Amino acids: CASSMTSGTSGKQYF.

This clone was found a few times. The chain combines TRBV7-9 with TRBJ1-1; D not resolved. Germline V gene data show CDR1 as SEHNR and CDR2 as FQNEAQ (reference sequence). Trimming shortened V by 1 base and J by 8 bases, and 8 bases separated the two germline ends. This CDR3 has 12 residues. CDR3 region: CASSLVLDEAFF. The CDR3 DNA sequence: TGTGCCAGCAGCTTAGTTTTAGACGAAGCTTTCTTT.

The J gene is TRBJ2-7, the V gene TRBV6-1, with 9 bases lining up with TRBD2. Germline loops: CDR1 MNHNS, CDR2 SASEGT. CDR3 size: 17 residues. V lost 3 bases and J lost 3; bases outside the gene matches: 12. CDR3 nucleotides: TGTGCCAGCAGTGAGCTAAGAGGACTAGCGCCGATCTACGAGCAGTACTTC. Its translation: CASSELRGLAPIYEQYF.

This clone was recorded a few times. This chain joins TRBV30 and TRBJ1-1; D remains unclear. V was clipped by 0 bases and J by 1 base, with 9 bases between them. The length of the CDR3 is 14 residues. Germline CDR1 is GTSNPN and CDR2 is SVGIG (reference sequence). CDR3 DNA sequence: TGTGCCTGGAGTGTATTTTGGGGGAACACTGAAGCTTTCTTT. Protein sequence: CAWSVFWGNTEAFF.

This sequence joins TRBV28 and TRBJ2-7, with 11 bases that match TRBD2. After removal of 3 bases from V and 3 bases from J, the junction contained 4 bases not matched to a gene. CDR1 is MDHEN and CDR2 is SYDVKM in the germline V gene. The CDR3 is 15 residues long. The CDR3 sequence is CASSLLTSGNYEQYF. CDR3 sequence (DNA): TGTGCCAGCAGTTTGCTGACTAGCGGGAACTACGAGCAGTACTTC.

This chain joins TRBV4-3 and TRBJ2-7; 9 positions match TRBD1. The trim removed 2 bases at V and 2 bases at J, leaving 4 bases unmatched. The CDR3 is 15 residues long. Germline V gives CDR1 LGHNA, CDR2 YSLEER. CDR3 protein: CASSQTGQGPYEQYF. CDR3 DNA sequence: TGCGCCAGCAGCCAAACGGGACAGGGCCCCTACGAGCAGTACTTC.

This clone has more than one count but fewer than ten. The sample holds other DNA sequences that translate to the same CDR3. The rearrangement joins TRBV9 to TRBJ2-2; no definite D call. Germline CDR1 and CDR2: SGDLS and YYNGEE. CDR3 length: 12 residues. The V end lost 0 bases, the J end lost 6 bases, and 3 bases lay between the germline ends. Here the CDR3 DNA reads TGTGCCAGCAGCGTAGCCGCCGGGGAGCTGTTTTTT. The encoded protein is CASSVAAGELFF.